This TCR beta chain was captured in a study of T-cell memory formation after mild COVID-19. Looking at the study overall: Among the donors, TCR clusters were largely specific to each donor. Overall study findings and caveats: Whether day 37 second-wave clones are SARS-CoV-2-specific was not confirmed.

About this clonotype itself: The target antigen is unknown.

Germline CDR1 reads MGHRA; CDR2 reads YSYEKL. V was shortened by 4 bases and J by 4 bases, with 13 bases between the two germline ends. There are 15 residues in the CDR3. The TCR alpha and TCR beta cDNA libraries, bearing sample barcodes and UMIs, were generated by 5'RACE using constant-segment primers. Each CDR3 protein gets one entry after TCRdb re-called the 5' RACE reads with MiXCR. The sample has about 90,000 distinct CDR3 sequences, more than 13% seen once. The receptor's source is a man in his late teens or twenties who had mild COVID-19 (a few samples of this study predate the infection). Cell type and time point are not known. Input material: PBMCs or a T cell subset sorted from them (not recorded which). This chain uses TRBV4-1 with TRBJ2-2; D possibly corresponds to TRBD1 (6 bases). CDR3 coding DNA: TGCGCCAGCAGCCCCCAGGGGAAGGGCACCGGGGAGCTGTTTTTT. It encodes CASSPQGKGTGELFF.